The sequence of this T cell receptor beta chain was determined in a study of spatial heterogeneity in lung cancer. Looking at the study overall: Sequences of the beta chain were consistently detected in greater numbers than alpha-chain sequences.

This sample's time point: sample taken at primary tumor resection. Samples were obtained from roughly 65 donors, all untreated early-stage non-small cell lung cancer patients. TCRdb re-called the 5' RACE reads through MiXCR, storing one row per CDR3 protein. The repertoire consists of several hundred distinct CDR3 sequences, with 35% to 50% occurring once and the leading ten covering roughly 30%. Germline assignment: CDR1 SQVTM and CDR2 ANQGSEA. With 6 bases clipped from V and 5 bases from J, the junction kept 10 bases outside the gene matches. This CDR3 region has 14 residues. The sample holds a few counts of this clonotype. No antigen is known for it. General study results and limits: Of tumor T cells, an estimated coverage of approximately 6.4% was reached for alpha chains and 13% for beta chains. Mutation tallies in tumors tracked expanded intratumoral alpha and beta TCR counts.

The V gene is TRBV29-1, the J gene TRBJ2-3, with 8 positions matching TRBD2. The sample here was lung tumor tissue, taken at surgery. The source is a male donor with early-stage non-small cell lung cancer. CDR3 in DNA: TGCAGCGTCGAAAAGCGGGAGCGGGGAGATACGCAGTATTTT. Protein: CSVEKRERGDTQYF.